This TCR beta chain was sequenced in a study of spatial heterogeneity in lung cancer. The overall study: Detected beta-chain sequences consistently exceeded alpha-chain sequences. General study results and limits: Ubiquitous expanded tumor TCRs were observed in blood more at resection than follow-up.

This CDR3 has 16 residues. V shed 3 bases and J shed 5 bases, with 20 bases lying between them. CDR1 and CDR2 from the germline V gene are LNHDA and SQIVND (reference sequence). In the library, each TCR cDNA molecule bore its own unique molecular identifier. TCRdb used MiXCR to reprocess the 5' RACE reads, holding one entry per CDR3 protein. The sample includes 80,000 to 95,000 distinct CDR3 sequences, approximately 8.2% of them seen just once. Time point reported: sample taken at primary tumor resection. Unsorted whole RNA of tumor, nontumor lung or frozen PBMC was sequenced. Samples came from 72 TRACERx patients with untreated early-stage lung cancer. This clonotype was counted ten times or more. As yet, its antigen is unknown.

V and J are TRBV19 and TRBJ2-7, with D perhaps matching TRBD2 (5 bases). This receptor was obtained from a male donor with early-stage non-small cell lung cancer. Sequencing was performed on PBMCs, taken at surgery. CDR3 bases: TGTGCCAGTAGTATCCGCCACGGGGAGTTCGAAAACGAGCAGTACTTC. Amino acid sequence: CASSIRHGEFENEQYF.